These 32 T cell receptor beta chains originate from one sample sequenced in a study of blood T cells in healthy people across ages. The use of a sample-barcoded 5' primer and a J-beta primer mix characterized a second PCR of roughly 6 to 11 cycles. TCRdb itself ran the 5' RACE reads through MiXCR, one entry per CDR3 protein. The sample includes 1.8 million or so distinct CDR3 sequences, roughly 43% seen only once; the top ten take roughly 23%. The sample consisted of blood. These receptors were collected from a human donor in good health.

The V gene is TRBV5-1, the J gene TRBJ2-5; TRBD1 agrees at 7 bases. Trimming cost V 0 bases and J 5 bases; bases outside gene matches: 10. This CDR3 spans 16 amino acids. CDR1 and CDR2 (germline): SGHRS, YFSETQ. The CDR3 sequence is CASSLADTGDWETQYF. The CDR3 DNA reads as TGCGCCAGCAGCTTGGCCGATACAGGGGATTGGGAGACCCAGTACTTC. Together with reference TRBV5-1 and TRBJ2-5, the CDR3 gives the full variable domain: KAGVTQTPRYLIKTRGQQVTLSCSPISGHRSVSWYQQTPGQGLQFLFEYFSETQRNKGNFPGRFSGRQFSNSRSEMNVSTLELGDSALYLCASSLADTGDWETQYFGPGTRLLVL.

This clonotype was picked up a small number of times. The V call is TRBV20-1, the J call TRBJ2-4; TRBD1 matches at 9 bases. The end of the DNA fits TRBJ2-7 better, so the J call may be wrong. Germline CDR1 reads DFQATT; CDR2 reads SNEGSKA (reference sequence). The CDR3 spans 13 residues. This chain's CDR3 is CSAWGTGYYEQYF. CDR3 nucleotides: TGCAGTGCTTGGGGGACAGGGTACTACGAGCAGTACTTC.

This clonotype was counted between two and nine times. The chain employs TRBV20-1 and TRBJ2-1, with D perhaps matching TRBD2 (6 bases). V shed 1 base and J shed 1 base, with 17 bases lying between them. Germline assignment: CDR1 DFQATT and CDR2 SNEGSKA (reference sequence). This CDR3 is 17 amino acids long. CDR3 in DNA: TGCAGTGCTAGAGGTGGTGCTCGCGGGGCTTCCTACAATGAGCAGTTCTTC. This codes for CSARGGARGASYNEQFF.

The chain recombines TRBV9 with TRBJ1-3; D is unclear. CDR1 and CDR2 from the germline V gene are SGDLS and YYNGEE. Trimming shortened V by 2 bases and J by 0 bases, and 24 bases separated the two germline ends. This CDR3 region has 20 residues. CDR3 sequence (DNA): TGTGCCAGCAGCGTTGCCCCCGGTAGGGCAGACCTAGACTCTGGAAACACCATATATTTT. It yields the protein CASSVAPGRADLDSGNTIYF.

V is TRBV4-1 and J is TRBJ1-1, with D unclear. CDR3 length: 13 amino acids. Trimming stripped 0 bases from V and 8 bases from J, with 10 bases between. Germline CDR1 MGHRA, CDR2 YSYEKL. DNA for the CDR3: TGCGCCAGCAGCCAAGAAGTCCAGCAGGAAGCTTTCTTT. Amino acids: CASSQEVQQEAFF.

The table lists this clonotype with many counts. The V and J genes are TRBV29-1 and TRBJ1-2, with TRBD1 identical over 9 bases. The CDR3 is made up of 15 amino acids. The ends lost 5 bases at V and 7 bases at J; junction bases unmatched: 14. From germline, CDR1 is SQVTM and CDR2 ANQGSEA. CDR3 sequence (DNA): TGCAGCGTTAATACTAGGGGACAGGGTATCGGTGGCTACACCTTC. Its protein is CSVNTRGQGIGGYTF.

J is TRBJ2-5 and V is TRBV25-1, with unresolved D. The CDR3 totals 14 residues. The V end was cut by 9 bases, the J end by 11 bases, with 25 bases between. Germline lookup yields CDR1 MGHDK and CDR2 SYGVNS. The CDR3 DNA follows: TGTGCCAGTCAGGAAGGGTCCCCCTACAATGAGCAGTACTTC. It is translated as CASQEGSPYNEQYF.

V and J are TRBV12-3 or TRBV12-4 and TRBJ2-3; 7 nucleotides agree with TRBD1. The CDR3 is 14 amino acids. J lost 2 bases, V lost 5 bases, and 4 bases had no gene match. CDR3 region: CASSIDRDTDTQYF. The CDR3 DNA reads TGTGCCAGCAGTATCGACAGGGACACAGATACGCAGTATTTT.

The chain has TRBV7-2 and TRBJ1-2; D gene ambiguous. CDR1 is SGHTA and CDR2 is FQGNSA in the germline V gene. Trimming left V 0 bases short and J 0 bases short, with 5 bases between. The CDR3 consists of 14 residues. CDR3 loop: CASSLAAPNYGYTF. The CDR3 DNA follows: TGTGCCAGCAGCTTAGCAGCCCCTAACTATGGCTACACCTTC.

The chain has TRBV7-2 and TRBJ1-1, with 7 bases identical to TRBD1. CDR1 and CDR2 from the germline V gene are SGHTA and FQGNSA. V was clipped by 4 bases and J by 5 bases; unmatched bases: 7. This CDR3 is 14 amino acids long. CDR3 sequence reads: CASSSGQARTEAFF. The CDR3 DNA reads TGTGCCAGCAGCTCAGGACAGGCTCGGACTGAAGCTTTCTTT.

V is TRBV28 and J is TRBJ2-3; D is perhaps TRBD2 (5 bases). Trimming shortened V by 3 bases and J by 2 bases, and 9 bases separated the two germline ends. The CDR3 contains 14 residues. Germline V gene data show CDR1 as MDHEN and CDR2 as SYDVKM. The DNA of the CDR3 is TGTGCCAGCAGTTTGATCGGGAACACAGATACGCAGTATTTT. This codes for CASSLIGNTDTQYF.

This clonotype came up a few times. The chain recombines TRBV4-2 with TRBJ1-6; no clear D. This CDR3 has 13 residues. Deletions cut 3 bases from V and 6 bases from J, with 6 bases between. Looked up from germline, CDR1 is LGHNA and CDR2 is YNFKEQ. This CDR3 is CASSQGSNSPLHF. In DNA form, the CDR3 reads TGTGCCAGCAGCCAGGGGTCTAATTCACCCCTCCACTTT.

The chain links TRBV20-1 to TRBJ1-1; no clear D gene. V gave up 6 bases and J gave up 2 bases, with 13 bases separating them. The CDR3 has 13 residues. Germline V gives CDR1 DFQATT, CDR2 SNEGSKA (reference sequence). Written as DNA, the CDR3 is TGCAGTGCCCACGGATGGGAAAACACTGAAGCTTTCTTT. Translated, it gives CSAHGWENTEAFF.

V and J are TRBV5-6 and TRBJ2-3; 9 bases are a match to TRBD2. The junction had 10 bases not matched to a gene; V was cut back by 1 base and J by 7 bases. The germline V gene encodes CDR1 SGHDT and CDR2 YYEEEE. This CDR3 has 16 residues. The CDR3 bases are TGTGCCAGCAGCTTGTCTAGCGGGGCTGTCCGGTATACGCAGTATTTT. Its translation: CASSLSSGAVRYTQYF. Combining the CDR3 with reference TRBV5-6 and TRBJ2-3 gives the whole variable domain DAGVTQSPTHLIKTRGQQVTLRCSPKSGHDTVSWYQQALGQGPQFIFQYYEEEERQRGNFPDRFSGHQFPNYSSELNVNALLLGDSALYLCASSLSSGAVRYTQYFGPGTRLTVL.

This clonotype was counted a few times. V is TRBV12-3 or TRBV12-4 and J is TRBJ2-7; unclear D gene. This CDR3 spans 13 amino acids. V lost 6 bases, J lost 4 bases, and 13 bases lay in between. As DNA, the CDR3 is TGTGCCAGCAGCCTAGACAACCGGTACGAGCAGTACTTC. Its translation is CASSLDNRYEQYF.

There are a few counts of this clonotype. The chain carries TRBV10-3 and TRBJ2-3; D is perhaps TRBD1 (5 bases). Trimming removed 10 bases at V and 1 base at J, with 15 bases between. There are 14 residues in the CDR3. CDR1 ENHRY and CDR2 SYGVKD come from the germline V gene. CDR3 residues: CATRQFEGTDTQYF. Here the CDR3 DNA reads TGTGCCACCAGACAGTTCGAGGGCACAGATACGCAGTATTTT.

V is TRBV24-1 and J is TRBJ2-1; 7 bases line up with TRBD2. From germline, CDR1 is KGHDR and CDR2 SFDVKD. The CDR3 totals 12 residues. J was trimmed by 13 bases and V by 3 bases; bases with no gene match: 5. The CDR3 protein is CATSDGGGIQFF. The CDR3 region has the DNA TGTGCCACCAGTGATGGGGGGGGGATTCAGTTCTTC.

This clonotype was counted a single time. The rearrangement uses TRBV7-2 and TRBJ1-4; D is uncertain. V lost 6 bases and J 6 bases, leaving 14 bases between the germline ends. Germline-derived CDR1 and CDR2 are SGHTA and FQGNSA. The CDR3 has 14 residues. CDR3 residues: CASSSSGIHEKLFF. CDR3 DNA: TGTGCCAGCAGTTCATCCGGGATTCATGAAAAACTGTTTTTT.

The CDR3 bases are TGTGCCAGCAGCGTAGATGGCAGGAAATACAATGAGCAGTTCTTC. Encoded protein: CASSVDGRKYNEQFF. J is TRBJ2-1 and V is TRBV9, with D uncertain. The CDR3 has 15 residues. The V gene's germline CDR1 is SGDLS and CDR2 YYNGEE. Deletions cut 0 bases from V and 4 bases from J, with 11 bases between.

The rearrangement uses TRBV7-9 and TRBJ2-3, with TRBD1 identical over 9 bases. Trimming cost V 6 bases and J 6 bases; bases outside gene matches: 10. The CDR3 spans 15 residues. Germline assignment: CDR1 SEHNR and CDR2 FQNEAQ (reference sequence). The CDR3 bases are TGTGCCAGCAGACTCCGGGACAGGGACCCCGATACGCAGTATTTT. Translating it yields CASRLRDRDPDTQYF.

The chain is built from TRBV7-9 and TRBJ1-1; perhaps TRBD1 as D (5 bases). Per the germline V gene, CDR1 is SEHNR and CDR2 is FQNEAQ (reference sequence). V was cut by 3 bases and J by 1 base, with 12 bases left in between. There are 15 residues in the CDR3. CDR3 in DNA: TGTGCCAGCAGCTTCGCAGGGATAAAGAACACTGAAGCTTTCTTT. It codes for CASSFAGIKNTEAFF.

A single count supports this clonotype. The V and J genes are TRBV20-1 and TRBJ1-5; maybe TRBD1 (6 bases). V lost 6 bases and J lost 0, with 18 bases in between. Germline V CDR1 and CDR2: DFQATT, SNEGSKA (reference sequence). This CDR3 is 16 amino acids long. This CDR3 is CSARRTDEYSNQPQHF. The CDR3 DNA follows: TGCAGTGCCCGAAGGACAGATGAATATAGCAATCAGCCCCAGCATTTT.

The chain recombines TRBV7-9 with TRBJ2-1, with 7 bases aligning to TRBD1. Trimming at V came to 5 bases and at J to 13 bases, leaving 11 bases not matched to a gene. Germline values: CDR1 SEHNR, CDR2 FQNEAQ (reference sequence). The CDR3 has 13 amino acids. CDR3 amino acids: CASSIPTGLGQFF. CDR3 bases: TGTGCCAGCAGCATCCCGACAGGGTTGGGCCAGTTCTTC.

In its sample, this clonotype was seen a few times. The J gene is TRBJ1-1, the V gene TRBV10-3, with D hard to call. V was trimmed by 7 bases and J by 4 bases, leaving 10 bases between them. Germline V gene data show CDR1 as ENHRY and CDR2 as SYGVKD. The CDR3 is made up of 12 amino acids. CDR3 protein: CAIKASFTEAFF. The CDR3 DNA reads as TGTGCCATCAAGGCTTCCTTCACTGAAGCTTTCTTT.

V is TRBV29-1 and J is TRBJ2-1; TRBD1 or TRBD2 may be the D gene (6 bases each). The V end lost 6 bases, the J end lost 3 bases, and 15 bases lay between the germline ends. In germline, CDR1 is SQVTM, CDR2 ANQGSEA. The CDR3 loop spans 14 amino acids. The CDR3 DNA follows: TGCAGCGTCGCCTTGGGGGGCTTCTACAATGAGCAGTTCTTC. Protein: CSVALGGFYNEQFF.

This sequence joins TRBV20-1 and TRBJ2-4; TRBD2 matches at 8 bases. V lost 2 bases, J lost 6 bases, and 9 bases stayed unmatched. Germline lookup yields CDR1 DFQATT and CDR2 SNEGSKA (reference sequence). The CDR3 length is 15 residues. CDR3 sequence (DNA): TGCAGTGCTAGAATGGGACTAGGGCTTATAAACATTCAGTACTTC. Translation gives CSARMGLGLINIQYF.

V is TRBV10-3 and J is TRBJ2-3, with D unclear. The V gene's germline CDR1 is ENHRY and CDR2 SYGVKD. This CDR3 has 13 residues. The germline V and J ends were trimmed by 7 bases and 2 bases, with 10 bases remaining between them. CDR3 nucleotides: TGTGCCATCAACCAATATTCCACAGATACGCAGTATTTT. This sequence encodes CAINQYSTDTQYF.

This clonotype was recorded a few times. The gene calls are TRBV6-5 and TRBJ1-2; TRBD1 is a possible D gene (5 bases). V was pared by 4 bases and J by 7 bases, with 10 bases between. CDR1 is MNHEY, CDR2 SVGAGI, per germline. The CDR3 loop spans 12 amino acids. This CDR3 is CASSSTGSGYTF. The DNA of the CDR3 is TGTGCCAGCAGTTCCACAGGTTCTGGCTACACCTTC.

The rearrangement uses TRBV7-3 and TRBJ2-2; perhaps TRBD2 as D (6 bases). Trimming removed 2 bases from V and 0 bases from J, with 7 bases in between. The CDR3 sequence is 15 residues long. From germline, CDR1 is SGHTA and CDR2 FQGTGA. Here the CDR3 reads CASSLGTANTGELFF. CDR3 DNA: TGTGCCAGCAGCTTAGGGACTGCGAACACCGGGGAGCTGTTTTTT.

This clonotype came up a few times. V is TRBV7-9 and J is TRBJ1-1; 7 bases fit TRBD1. The germline CDR1 and CDR2 sequences are SEHNR and FQNEAQ (reference sequence). With V trimmed by 5 bases and J by 6 bases, 12 bases remained unmatched. This CDR3 spans 15 amino acids. The DNA of the CDR3 is TGTGCCAGCAGCCTAAGAAGACAGGGCGAGGCTGAAGCTTTCTTT. It yields the protein CASSLRRQGEAEAFF.

This clonotype was seen only a few times. This chain joins TRBV6-1 and TRBJ2-5; 7 bases fit TRBD2. The junction had 2 bases not matched to a gene; V was cut back by 4 bases and J by 0 bases. The CDR3 extends over 14 amino acids. Germline V gives CDR1 MNHNS, CDR2 SASEGT. The CDR3 DNA sequence: TGTGCCAGCAGTGGGGGGGGATACCAAGAGACCCAGTACTTC. It specifies CASSGGGYQETQYF.

This clonotype appeared a single time. The chain combines TRBV29-1 with TRBJ2-3; 10 bases match TRBD1. The CDR3 contains 16 residues. Germline lookup yields CDR1 SQVTM and CDR2 ANQGSEA. Trimming removed 3 bases from V and 2 bases from J; junction bases left unmatched: 8. The CDR3 loop is CSVEGKTGGFTDTQYF. For the CDR3, the DNA is TGCAGCGTTGAGGGAAAGACAGGGGGCTTCACAGATACGCAGTATTTT.